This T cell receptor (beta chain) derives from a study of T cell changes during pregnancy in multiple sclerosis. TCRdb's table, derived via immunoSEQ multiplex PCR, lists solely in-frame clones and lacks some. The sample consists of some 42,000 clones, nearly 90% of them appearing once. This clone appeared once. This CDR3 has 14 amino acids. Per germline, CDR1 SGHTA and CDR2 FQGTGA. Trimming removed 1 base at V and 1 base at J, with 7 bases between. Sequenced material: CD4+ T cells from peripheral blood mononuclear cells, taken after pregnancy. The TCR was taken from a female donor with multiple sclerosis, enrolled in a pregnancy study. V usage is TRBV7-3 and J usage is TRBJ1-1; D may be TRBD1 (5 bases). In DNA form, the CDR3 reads TGTGCCAGCAGCTTAAGCAGGGAGAACACTGAAGCTTTCTTT. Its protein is CASSLSRENTEAFF.